The present T cell receptor beta chain was sequenced within a study of CD8 T cells in ankylosing spondylitis. General observations from the study: Disease-linked clones proved CD8+ and comparatively uncommon in peripheral blood.

J gave up 7 bases and V 0 bases, and 14 bases lay outside the gene matches. The CDR3 extends over 17 amino acids. CDR1 is SQVTM and CDR2 is ANQGSEA in the germline V gene. This clonotype showed up just a few times. Its antigen remains unknown. Each CDR3 protein is one row after TCRdb ran MiXCR on the 5' RACE reads. Among about 200,000 distinct CDR3 sequences, 9.5% to 15% were seen once, and the ten largest hold 15% to 20%. The chain employs TRBV29-1 and TRBJ2-1; 8 bases match TRBD2. Sequenced sample: blood, either unsorted or a sorted T cell fraction (not recorded which). The receptor's source is a male donor with ankylosing spondylitis or in good health (not recorded which). This chain's CDR3 is CSVEDRQAGAVWNEQFF. CDR3 bases: TGCAGCGTTGAAGATCGGCAAGCGGGGGCCGTGTGGAATGAGCAGTTCTTC.